This section outlines one TCR beta chain sequence together with its context. The data were obtained in a study of T-cell reconstitution after alpha-beta-depleted transplantation in children. Using unique molecular identifiers, the investigators prepared the TCRbeta library. TCRdb redid the calling of the PCR reads with MiXCR, one entry per CDR3 protein. There are tens of thousands of distinct CDR3 sequences in the sample; 6% to 8% occur only once, and around 2.4% lies in the top ten. The source is a human donor who donated a stem cell graft to a child with acute lymphoblastic leukemia. The source was PBMCs from the stem cell graft donor, collected from the stem cell graft.

The CDR3 region is CASSIRDRNSYNEQFF. Here the CDR3 DNA reads TGTGCCAGTAGTATCCGGGACAGGAACTCCTACAATGAGCAGTTCTTC. V and J are TRBV19 and TRBJ2-1; 8 positions agree with TRBD1. V gave up 3 bases and J gave up 0 bases; unmatched junction bases: 4. Germline V gives CDR1 LNHDA, CDR2 SQIVND (reference sequence). The CDR3 length is 16 residues.